One sample yielded the 27 T cell receptor beta chains listed below, sequenced in a study of T cells after yellow fever vaccination. TCRdb re-called the 5' RACE reads through MiXCR, storing one row per CDR3 protein. The data show a few hundred thousand distinct CDR3 sequences, roughly a sixth seen once. Specimen: PBMCs, collected less than 6 days after the first yellow fever vaccination. These receptors originate from a man younger than 35 who received the YFV17D yellow fever vaccine.

This clonotype was found a few times. The chain employs TRBV7-9 and TRBJ1-1; 7 nucleotides agree with TRBD1. Unmatched junction bases numbered 9, after V lost 8 bases and J lost 0 bases. Germline values: CDR1 SEHNR, CDR2 FQNEAQ (reference sequence). The CDR3 is 15 residues long. CDR3 in amino acids: CASQGRQGMNTEAFF. The CDR3, as DNA: TGTGCCAGCCAAGGCCGACAGGGTATGAACACTGAAGCTTTCTTT.

V is TRBV3-1 and J is TRBJ2-1; 10 nucleotides agree with TRBD1. After removal of 3 bases from V and 5 bases from J, the junction contained 10 bases not matched to a gene. This CDR3 contains 17 residues. The V gene's germline CDR1 is LGHDT and CDR2 YNNKEL (reference sequence). The CDR3 protein is CASSHRQGADGDNEQFF. CDR3 coding DNA: TGTGCCAGCAGCCATAGACAGGGGGCGGACGGGGACAATGAGCAGTTCTTC.

The J gene is TRBJ2-7, the V gene TRBV10-3; D unclear. Germline V gives CDR1 ENHRY, CDR2 SYGVKD. V lost 2 bases and J 2 bases, leaving 10 bases between the germline ends. The CDR3 loop spans 14 amino acids. The CDR3 sequence: CAISEGPSPYEQYF. The CDR3 coding sequence is TGTGCCATCAGTGAGGGGCCCAGTCCCTACGAGCAGTACTTC.

The J gene is TRBJ2-4, the V gene TRBV7-2, with 7 bases matching TRBD1. Germline CDR1 reads SGHTA; CDR2 reads FQGNSA. V dropped 2 bases and J dropped 7; count of bases not matched to a gene: 2. The CDR3 loop spans 13 amino acids. The CDR3 nucleotides read TGTGCCAGCAGCTTAAGGGGACAGAACATTCAGTACTTC. Translation gives CASSLRGQNIQYF.

The V and J genes are TRBV6-1 and TRBJ2-1; 13 nucleotides agree with TRBD2. This CDR3 is built from 15 residues. CDR1 and CDR2 from the germline V gene are MNHNS and SASEGT. Trimming at V came to 6 bases and at J to 8 bases, leaving 7 bases not matched to a gene. CDR3 nucleotides: TGTGCCAGCAGAAAGGGGACTAGCGGGGTTCATGAGCAGTTCTTC. Its translation: CASRKGTSGVHEQFF.

V usage is TRBV7-9 and J usage is TRBJ1-1, with unresolved D. From germline, CDR1 is SEHNR and CDR2 FQNEAQ (reference sequence). Trimming removed 3 bases at V and 5 bases at J, with 7 bases between. The CDR3 length is 12 residues. The CDR3 sequence is CASSFVQTEAFF. The CDR3 DNA is TGTGCCAGCAGCTTTGTACAAACTGAAGCTTTCTTT. Full variable domain (rest looked up from reference TRBV7-9 and TRBJ1-1): DTGVSQNPRHKITKRGQNVTFRCDPISEHNRLYWYRQTLGQGPEFLTYFQNEAQLEKSRLLSDRFSAERPKGSFSTLEIQRTEQGDSAMYLCASSFVQTEAFFGQGTRLTVV.

CDR3 sequence reads: CSARGQTYNSPLHF. CDR3 sequence (DNA): TGCAGTGCTAGGGGACAAACTTATAATTCACCCCTCCACTTT. V usage is TRBV20-1 and J usage is TRBJ1-6; perhaps TRBD1 as D (6 bases). Looked up from germline, CDR1 is DFQATT and CDR2 is SNEGSKA (reference sequence). Trimming pared 3 bases from V and 4 bases from J, leaving 10 bases between. The CDR3 length is 14 residues.

This clonotype came up a few times. The V and J genes are TRBV25-1 and TRBJ1-2; D remains ambiguous. Germline V gene sequence: CDR1 MGHDK, CDR2 SYGVNS. The CDR3 is 13 amino acids. Trimming left V 1 base short and J 8 bases short, with 11 bases between. The CDR3 DNA sequence: TGTGCCAGCAGTGAATCGGGTCGGAGGGGCTACACCTTC. Encoded protein: CASSESGRRGYTF.

This clonotype was detected a few times. J is TRBJ1-4 and V is TRBV20-1; maybe TRBD1 (5 bases). The CDR3 runs 14 residues. V lost 0 bases, J lost 8 bases, and 13 bases lay in between. Germline CDR1 and CDR2: DFQATT and SNEGSKA (reference sequence). The CDR3 bases are TGCAGTGCTAGAGATGCTCAGGGCACCGAAAAACTGTTTTTT. Protein product: CSARDAQGTEKLFF.

V and J are TRBV19 and TRBJ2-3, with D possibly being TRBD2 (5 bases). The CDR3 consists of 15 residues. Per the germline V gene, CDR1 is LNHDA and CDR2 is SQIVND (reference sequence). The V gene lost 3 bases and the J gene lost 0 bases, with 10 bases spanning the gap. Here the CDR3 DNA reads TGTGCCAGTAGTATCCGGGATTCTAGCACAGATACGCAGTATTTT. Translating gives CASSIRDSSTDTQYF.

This clonotype was counted many times. The J gene is TRBJ1-2, the V gene TRBV12-3 or TRBV12-4; weak D call: TRBD1 (5 bases). Trimming stripped 4 bases from V and 0 bases from J, with 9 bases between. This CDR3 has 14 residues. Written as DNA, the CDR3 is TGTGCCAGCAGTTCCAGGGAGACTAACTATGGCTACACCTTC. This sequence encodes CASSSRETNYGYTF.

The rearrangement uses TRBV6-5 and TRBJ2-7; D is unresolved. Trimming removed 4 bases at V and 1 base at J, with 14 bases between. This CDR3 has 15 amino acids. Germline-derived CDR1 and CDR2 are MNHEY and SVGAGI. CDR3 bases: TGTGCCAGCAGTTCCGACTCTTTGGGTTCCTACGAGCAGTACTTC. It specifies CASSSDSLGSYEQYF.

This clonotype was seen at least ten times. The genes are TRBV7-6 and TRBJ2-4, with a tentative D call TRBD1 (6 bases). CDR3 size: 19 residues. The V gene lost 2 bases and the J gene lost 0 bases, with 20 bases spanning the gap. The germline gives CDR1 SGHVS, CDR2 FNYEAQ. CDR3 residues: CASSLISRGQGSAKNIQYF. In DNA form, the CDR3 reads TGTGCCAGCAGCTTAATCAGCAGGGGTCAGGGTTCAGCCAAAAACATTCAGTACTTC. The full variable domain, with the rest looked up from reference TRBV7-6 and TRBJ2-4, is GAGVSQSPRYKVTKRGQDVALRCDPISGHVSLYWYRQALGQGPEFLTYFNYEAQQDKSGLPNDRFSAERPEGSISTLTIQRTEQRDSAMYRCASSLISRGQGSAKNIQYFGAGTRLSVL.

The rearrangement links TRBV5-1 to TRBJ2-5; D possibly uses TRBD1 or TRBD2 (5 bases each). Germline V gene data show CDR1 as SGHRS and CDR2 as YFSETQ. The length of the CDR3 is 14 residues. Between the trimmed V and J ends, which lost 4 bases and 4 bases, there was a span of 14 bases. CDR3: CASSAGLGTETQYF. The CDR3 coding sequence is TGCGCCAGCAGCGCCGGCCTAGGGACAGAGACCCAGTACTTC.

V and J are TRBV11-2 and TRBJ2-1, with D tentatively TRBD2 (6 bases). Germline V CDR1 and CDR2: SGHAT, FQNNGV. The CDR3 contains 18 residues. The V end lost 7 bases, the J end lost 7 bases, and 29 bases lay between the germline ends. The CDR3 nucleotides read TGTGCCAGCACCCCATTACGATCTACTAGCCGGTATGTAAATGAGCAGTTCTTC. Encoded protein: CASTPLRSTSRYVNEQFF.

J is TRBJ2-3 and V is TRBV12-3 or TRBV12-4, with 9 nucleotides matching TRBD2. The CDR3 runs to 16 residues. Trimming took 3 bases from V and 2 from J; bases not matched to a gene: 6. The chain's CDR3 is CASSFERGEPTDTQYF. CDR3 sequence (DNA): TGTGCCAGCAGTTTTGAGCGGGGGGAACCCACAGATACGCAGTATTTT.

The chain carries TRBV29-1 and TRBJ2-3, with 7 bases matching TRBD2. Germline V gene sequence: CDR1 SQVTM, CDR2 ANQGSEA. The trim removed 3 bases at V and 6 bases at J, leaving 9 bases unmatched. The CDR3 runs 14 residues. CDR3 loop: CSVEMAVGGDTQYF. CDR3 DNA: TGCAGCGTTGAGATGGCAGTCGGGGGGGATACGCAGTATTTT.

The chain recombines TRBV28 with TRBJ1-2, with D maybe TRBD1 (6 bases). Germline assignment: CDR1 MDHEN and CDR2 SYDVKM. The CDR3 totals 15 residues. V lost 2 bases and J 7 bases, leaving 17 bases between the germline ends. The CDR3 bases are TGTGCCAGCAGTTTACCCACAGGGAGCCGGGGTGGCTACACCTTC. Amino acid sequence: CASSLPTGSRGGYTF.

The chain carries TRBV15 and TRBJ2-3; D call uncertain. Germline assignment: CDR1 LNHNV and CDR2 YYDKDF (reference sequence). V was cut by 0 bases and J by 1 base, with 5 bases left in between. This CDR3 comprises 14 residues. The CDR3 sequence: CATSRDDGTDTQYF. In nucleotides, the CDR3 is TGTGCCACCAGCAGAGACGATGGCACAGATACGCAGTATTTT.

The chain uses TRBV10-3 and TRBJ2-1; 14 bases are a match to TRBD2. Germline values: CDR1 ENHRY, CDR2 SYGVKD. The CDR3 runs 18 residues. The J segment lost 0 bases and the V segment lost 5 bases, leaving 6 bases of the junction unmatched. DNA for the CDR3: TGTGCCATCAGTTTAGGGACTAGCGGGGGAAGCTCCTACAATGAGCAGTTCTTC. Encoded protein: CAISLGTSGGSSYNEQFF.

Turning to this clonotype: A much larger clonotype is one base distant, so this may be a read error. CDR3 in amino acids: CASSLLVGSITEAFF. The CDR3 DNA is TGTGCCAGCAGTTTATTGGTCGGGTCGATCACTGAAGCTTTCTTT. This chain joins TRBV12-3 or TRBV12-4 and TRBJ1-1, with unresolved D. V dropped 2 bases and J dropped 4 bases, with 14 bases sitting between them. The length of the CDR3 is 15 residues.

Note on this clonotype: A much larger clone sits a single nucleotide away, making a read error possible. The V call is TRBV6-1, the J call TRBJ2-3, with D uncertain. Looked up from germline, CDR1 is MNHNS and CDR2 is SASEGT. Trimming took 6 bases from V and 2 from J, leaving 9 bases between them. The CDR3 length is 13 residues. Here the CDR3 reads CASRNSDTDTQYF. CDR3 bases: TGTGCCAGCAGGAATTCGGACACAGATACGCAGTATTTT.

This clonotype was found a few times. V and J are TRBV9 and TRBJ2-6; D not certain. The CDR3 length is 18 residues. Trimming removed 0 bases from V and 0 bases from J, with 13 bases in between. The V gene's germline CDR1 is SGDLS and CDR2 YYNGEE. In DNA form, the CDR3 reads TGTGCCAGCAGCGTAGTTGACCGACGATTCTCTGGGGCCAACGTCCTGACTTTC. Translation gives CASSVVDRRFSGANVLTF.

The chain recombines TRBV3-1 with TRBJ1-5; D gene ambiguous. The CDR3 has 15 amino acids. In germline, CDR1 is LGHDT, CDR2 YNNKEL (reference sequence). Trimming left V 0 bases short and J 5 bases short, with 11 bases between. The CDR3 bases are TGTGCCAGCAGCCAAGATTCCGGGAGGTATCAGCCCCAGCATTTT. Amino acids: CASSQDSGRYQPQHF.

This sequence joins TRBV7-2 and TRBJ2-3, with 10 bases aligning to TRBD1. The CDR3 sequence is 16 residues long. CDR1 is SGHTA, CDR2 FQGNSA, per germline. V was clipped by 5 bases and J by 5 bases; unmatched bases: 10. This chain's CDR3 is CASSRRDRGLGDTQYF. CDR3 nucleotide sequence: TGTGCCAGCAGCCGCCGGGACAGGGGCTTGGGAGATACGCAGTATTTT.

This clonotype was picked up a small number of times. The chain employs TRBV12-3 or TRBV12-4 and TRBJ2-7, with 8 positions matching TRBD2. With 2 bases clipped from V and 6 bases from J, the junction kept 6 bases outside the gene matches. CDR3 length equals 14 residues. CDR3 sequence (DNA): TGTGCCAGCAGTTTACCGGGGGGGGCCGGCGAGCAGTACTTC. Residues: CASSLPGGAGEQYF.

In its sample, this clonotype was seen a few times. The rearrangement uses TRBV5-1 and TRBJ2-7; TRBD1 might be the D (6 bases). The CDR3 extends over 13 amino acids. V was trimmed by 0 bases and J by 6 bases, leaving 10 bases between them. Per germline, CDR1 SGHRS and CDR2 YFSETQ. The DNA for the CDR3 is TGCGCCAGCAGCTTGGAGGCAGGGGCCGAGCAGTACGTC. It yields the protein CASSLEAGAEQYV.